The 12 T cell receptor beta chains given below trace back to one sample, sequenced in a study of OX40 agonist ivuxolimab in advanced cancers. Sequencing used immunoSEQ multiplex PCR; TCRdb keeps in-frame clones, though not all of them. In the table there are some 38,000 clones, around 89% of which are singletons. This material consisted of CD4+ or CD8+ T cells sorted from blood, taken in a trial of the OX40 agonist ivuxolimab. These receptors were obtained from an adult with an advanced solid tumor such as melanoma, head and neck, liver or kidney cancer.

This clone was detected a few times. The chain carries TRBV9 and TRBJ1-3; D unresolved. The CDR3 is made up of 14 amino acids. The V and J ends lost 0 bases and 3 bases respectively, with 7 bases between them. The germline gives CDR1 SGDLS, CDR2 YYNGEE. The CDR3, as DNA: TGTGCCAGCAGCGTAGGAGACAATGGAAACACCATATATTTT. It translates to CASSVGDNGNTIYF.

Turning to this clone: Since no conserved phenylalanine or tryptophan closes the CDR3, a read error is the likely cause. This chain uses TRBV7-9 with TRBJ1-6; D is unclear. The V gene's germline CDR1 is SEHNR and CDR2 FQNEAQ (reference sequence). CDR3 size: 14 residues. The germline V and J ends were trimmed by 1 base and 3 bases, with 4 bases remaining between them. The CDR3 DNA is TGTGCCAGCAGCTTAGACGGCTATAATTCACCCCTCCACCTT. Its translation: CASSLDGYNSPLHL.

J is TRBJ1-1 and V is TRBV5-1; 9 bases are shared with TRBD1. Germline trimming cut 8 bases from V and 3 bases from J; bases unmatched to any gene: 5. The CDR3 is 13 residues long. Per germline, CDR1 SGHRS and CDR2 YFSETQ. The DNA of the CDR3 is TGCGCCAGTAGGACAGGGGAGGACACTGAAGCTTTCTTT. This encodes CASRTGEDTEAFF.

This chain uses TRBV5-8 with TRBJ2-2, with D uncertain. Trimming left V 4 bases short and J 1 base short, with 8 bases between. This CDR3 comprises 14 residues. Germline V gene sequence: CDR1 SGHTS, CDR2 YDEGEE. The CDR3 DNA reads TGTGCCAGCAGCCCATTAAGGAACACCGGGGAGCTGTTTTTT. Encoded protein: CASSPLRNTGELFF.

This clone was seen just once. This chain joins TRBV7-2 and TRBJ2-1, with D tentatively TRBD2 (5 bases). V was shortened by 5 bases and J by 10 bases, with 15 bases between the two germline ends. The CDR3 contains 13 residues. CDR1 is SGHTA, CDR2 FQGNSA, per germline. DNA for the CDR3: TGTGCCAGCAGCCCCCTGGGCCCGGGGGAGCAGTTCTTC. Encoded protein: CASSPLGPGEQFF.

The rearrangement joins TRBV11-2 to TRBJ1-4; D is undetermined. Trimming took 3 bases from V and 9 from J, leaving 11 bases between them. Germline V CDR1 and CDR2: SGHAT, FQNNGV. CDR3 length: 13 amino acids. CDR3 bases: TGTGCCAGCAGCTTTGGACTCTTTCAAAAACTGTTTTTT. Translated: CASSFGLFQKLFF.

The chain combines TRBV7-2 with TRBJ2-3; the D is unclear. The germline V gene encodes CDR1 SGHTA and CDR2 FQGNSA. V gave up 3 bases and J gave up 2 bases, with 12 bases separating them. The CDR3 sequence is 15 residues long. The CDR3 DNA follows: TGTGCCAGCAGCTTCCTAGGCAGCTACACAGATACGCAGTATTTT. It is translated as CASSFLGSYTDTQYF.

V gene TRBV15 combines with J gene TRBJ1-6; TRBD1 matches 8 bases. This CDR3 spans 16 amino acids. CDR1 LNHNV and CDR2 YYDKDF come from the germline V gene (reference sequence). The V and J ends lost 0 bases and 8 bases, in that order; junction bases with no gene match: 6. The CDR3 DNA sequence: TGTGCCACCAGCAGAGAGGCGGGACAGGCTCATTCACCCCTCCACTTT. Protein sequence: CATSREAGQAHSPLHF.

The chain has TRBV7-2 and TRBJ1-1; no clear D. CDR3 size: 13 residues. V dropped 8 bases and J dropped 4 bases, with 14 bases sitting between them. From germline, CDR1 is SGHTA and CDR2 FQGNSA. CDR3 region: CASFLVGVTEAFF. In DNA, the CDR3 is TGTGCCAGCTTCTTAGTCGGGGTCACTGAAGCTTTCTTT. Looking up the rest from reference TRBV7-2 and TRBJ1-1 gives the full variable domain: GAGVSQSPSNKVTEKGKDVELRCDPISGHTALYWYRQSLGQGLEFLIYFQGNSAPDKSGLPSDRFSAERTGGSVSTLTIQRTQQEDSAVYLCASFLVGVTEAFFGQGTRLTVV.

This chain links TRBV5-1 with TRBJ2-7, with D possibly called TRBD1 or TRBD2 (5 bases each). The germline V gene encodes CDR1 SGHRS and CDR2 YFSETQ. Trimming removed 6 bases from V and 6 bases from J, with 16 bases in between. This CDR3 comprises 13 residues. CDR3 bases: TGCGCCAGCACCCCCCGGGACCAGGGCGAGCAGTACTTC. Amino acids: CASTPRDQGEQYF.

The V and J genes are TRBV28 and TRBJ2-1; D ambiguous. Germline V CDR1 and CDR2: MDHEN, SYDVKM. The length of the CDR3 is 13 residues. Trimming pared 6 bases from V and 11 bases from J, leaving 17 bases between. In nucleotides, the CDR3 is TGTGCCAGCAGACCAAGGGTTTCGGAGAAGCAGTTCTTC. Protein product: CASRPRVSEKQFF.

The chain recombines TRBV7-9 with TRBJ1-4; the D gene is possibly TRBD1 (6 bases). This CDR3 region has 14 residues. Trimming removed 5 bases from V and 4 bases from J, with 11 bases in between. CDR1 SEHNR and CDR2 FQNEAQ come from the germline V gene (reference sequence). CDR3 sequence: CASSLGGGNEKLFF. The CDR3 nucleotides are TGTGCCAGCAGCCTTGGGGGCGGTAATGAAAAACTGTTTTTT.